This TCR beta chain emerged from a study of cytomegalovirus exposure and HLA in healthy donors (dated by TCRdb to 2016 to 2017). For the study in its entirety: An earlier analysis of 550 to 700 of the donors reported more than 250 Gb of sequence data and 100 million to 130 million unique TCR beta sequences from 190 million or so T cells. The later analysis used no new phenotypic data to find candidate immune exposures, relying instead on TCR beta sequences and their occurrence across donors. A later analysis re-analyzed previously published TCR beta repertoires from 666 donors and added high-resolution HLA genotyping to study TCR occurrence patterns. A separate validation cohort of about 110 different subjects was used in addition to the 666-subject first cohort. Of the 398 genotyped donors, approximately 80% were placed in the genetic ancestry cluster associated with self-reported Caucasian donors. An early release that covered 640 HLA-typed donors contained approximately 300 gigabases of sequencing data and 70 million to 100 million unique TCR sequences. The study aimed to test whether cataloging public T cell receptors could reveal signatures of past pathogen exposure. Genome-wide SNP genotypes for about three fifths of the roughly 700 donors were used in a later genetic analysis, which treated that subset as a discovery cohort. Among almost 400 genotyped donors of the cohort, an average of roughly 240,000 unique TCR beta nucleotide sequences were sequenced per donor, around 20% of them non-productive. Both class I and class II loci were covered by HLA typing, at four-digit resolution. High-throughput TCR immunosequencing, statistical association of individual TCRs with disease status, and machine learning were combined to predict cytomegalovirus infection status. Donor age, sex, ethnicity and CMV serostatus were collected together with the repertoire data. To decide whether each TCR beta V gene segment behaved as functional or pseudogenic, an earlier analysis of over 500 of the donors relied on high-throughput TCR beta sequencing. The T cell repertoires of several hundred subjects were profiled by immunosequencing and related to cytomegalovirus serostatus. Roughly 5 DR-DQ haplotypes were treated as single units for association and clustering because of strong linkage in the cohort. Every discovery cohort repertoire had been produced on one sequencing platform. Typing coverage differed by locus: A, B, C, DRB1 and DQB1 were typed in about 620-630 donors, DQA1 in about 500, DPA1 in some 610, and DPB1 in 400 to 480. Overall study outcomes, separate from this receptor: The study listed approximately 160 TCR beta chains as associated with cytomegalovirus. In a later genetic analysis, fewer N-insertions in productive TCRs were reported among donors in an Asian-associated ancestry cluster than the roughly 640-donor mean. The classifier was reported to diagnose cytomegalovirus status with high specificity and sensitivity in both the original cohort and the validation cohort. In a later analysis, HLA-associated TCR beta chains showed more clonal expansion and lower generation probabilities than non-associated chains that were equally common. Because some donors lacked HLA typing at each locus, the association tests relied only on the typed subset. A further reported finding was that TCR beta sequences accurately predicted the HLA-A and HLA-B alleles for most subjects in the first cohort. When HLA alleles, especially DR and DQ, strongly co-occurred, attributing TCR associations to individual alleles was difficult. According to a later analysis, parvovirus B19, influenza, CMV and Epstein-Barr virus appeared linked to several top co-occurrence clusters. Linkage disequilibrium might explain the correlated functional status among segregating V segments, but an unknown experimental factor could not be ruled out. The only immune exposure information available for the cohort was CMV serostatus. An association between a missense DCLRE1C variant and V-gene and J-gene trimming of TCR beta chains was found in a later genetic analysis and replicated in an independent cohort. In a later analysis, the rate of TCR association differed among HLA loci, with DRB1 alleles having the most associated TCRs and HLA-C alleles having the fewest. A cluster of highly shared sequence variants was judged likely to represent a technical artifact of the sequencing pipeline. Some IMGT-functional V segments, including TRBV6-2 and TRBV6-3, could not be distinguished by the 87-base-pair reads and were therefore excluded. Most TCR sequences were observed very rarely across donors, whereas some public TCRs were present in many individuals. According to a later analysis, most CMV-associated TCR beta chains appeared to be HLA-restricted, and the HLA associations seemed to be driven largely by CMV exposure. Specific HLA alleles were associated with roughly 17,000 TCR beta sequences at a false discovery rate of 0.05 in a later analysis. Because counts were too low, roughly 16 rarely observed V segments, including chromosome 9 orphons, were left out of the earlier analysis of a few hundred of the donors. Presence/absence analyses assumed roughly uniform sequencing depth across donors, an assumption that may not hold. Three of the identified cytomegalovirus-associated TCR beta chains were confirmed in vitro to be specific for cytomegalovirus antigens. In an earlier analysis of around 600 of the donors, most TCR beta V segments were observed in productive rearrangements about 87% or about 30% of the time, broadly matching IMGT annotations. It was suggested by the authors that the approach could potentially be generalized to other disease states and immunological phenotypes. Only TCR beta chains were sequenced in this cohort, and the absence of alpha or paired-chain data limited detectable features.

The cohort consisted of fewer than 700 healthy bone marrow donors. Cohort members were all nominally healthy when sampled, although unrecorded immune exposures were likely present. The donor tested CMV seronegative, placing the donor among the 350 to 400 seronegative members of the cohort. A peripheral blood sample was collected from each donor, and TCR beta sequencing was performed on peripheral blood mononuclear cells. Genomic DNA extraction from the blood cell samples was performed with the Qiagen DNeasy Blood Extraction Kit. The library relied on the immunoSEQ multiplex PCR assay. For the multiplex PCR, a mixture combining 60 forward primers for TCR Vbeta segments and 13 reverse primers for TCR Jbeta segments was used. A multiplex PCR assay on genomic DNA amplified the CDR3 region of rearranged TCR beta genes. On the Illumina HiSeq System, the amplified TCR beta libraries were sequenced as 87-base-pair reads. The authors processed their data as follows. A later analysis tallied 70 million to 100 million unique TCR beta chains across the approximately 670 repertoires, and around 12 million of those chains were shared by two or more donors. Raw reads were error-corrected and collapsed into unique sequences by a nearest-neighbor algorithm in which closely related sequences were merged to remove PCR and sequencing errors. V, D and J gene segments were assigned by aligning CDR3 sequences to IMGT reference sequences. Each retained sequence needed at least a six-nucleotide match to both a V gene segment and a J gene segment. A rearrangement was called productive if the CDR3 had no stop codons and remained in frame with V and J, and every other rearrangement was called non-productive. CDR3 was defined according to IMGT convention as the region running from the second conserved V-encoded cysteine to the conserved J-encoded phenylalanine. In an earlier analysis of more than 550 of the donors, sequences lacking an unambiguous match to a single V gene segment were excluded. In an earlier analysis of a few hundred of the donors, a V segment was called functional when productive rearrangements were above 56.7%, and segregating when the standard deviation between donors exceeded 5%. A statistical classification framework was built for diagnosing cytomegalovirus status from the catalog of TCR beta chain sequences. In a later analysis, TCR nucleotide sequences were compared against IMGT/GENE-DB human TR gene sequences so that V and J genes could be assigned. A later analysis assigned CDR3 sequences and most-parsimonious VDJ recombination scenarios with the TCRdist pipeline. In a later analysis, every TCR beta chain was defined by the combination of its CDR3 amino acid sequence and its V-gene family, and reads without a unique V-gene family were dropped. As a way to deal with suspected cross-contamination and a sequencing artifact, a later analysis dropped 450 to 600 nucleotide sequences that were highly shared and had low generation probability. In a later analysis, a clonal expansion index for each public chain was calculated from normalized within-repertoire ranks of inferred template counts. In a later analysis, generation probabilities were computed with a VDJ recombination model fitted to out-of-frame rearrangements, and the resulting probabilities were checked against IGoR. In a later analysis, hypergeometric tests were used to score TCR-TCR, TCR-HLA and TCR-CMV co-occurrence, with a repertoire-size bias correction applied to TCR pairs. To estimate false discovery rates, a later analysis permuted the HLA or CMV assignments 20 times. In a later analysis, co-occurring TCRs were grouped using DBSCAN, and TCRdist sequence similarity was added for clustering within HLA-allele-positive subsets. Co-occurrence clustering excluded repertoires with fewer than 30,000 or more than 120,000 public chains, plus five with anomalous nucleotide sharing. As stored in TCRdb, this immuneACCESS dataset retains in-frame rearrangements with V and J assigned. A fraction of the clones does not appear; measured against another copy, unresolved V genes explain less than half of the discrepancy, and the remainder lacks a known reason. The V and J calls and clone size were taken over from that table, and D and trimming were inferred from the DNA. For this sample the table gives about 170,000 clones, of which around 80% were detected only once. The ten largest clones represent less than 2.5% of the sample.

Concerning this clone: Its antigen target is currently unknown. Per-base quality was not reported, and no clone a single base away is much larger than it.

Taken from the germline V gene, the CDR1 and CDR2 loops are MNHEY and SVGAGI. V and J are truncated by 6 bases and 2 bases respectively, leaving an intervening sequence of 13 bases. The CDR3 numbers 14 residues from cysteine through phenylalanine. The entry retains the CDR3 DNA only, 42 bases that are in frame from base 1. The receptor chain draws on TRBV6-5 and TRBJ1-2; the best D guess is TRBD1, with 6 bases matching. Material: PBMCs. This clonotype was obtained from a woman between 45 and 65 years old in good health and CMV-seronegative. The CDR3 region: CASSPFTGNYGYTF. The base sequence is TGTGCCAGCAGCCCCTTCACAGGGAACTATGGCTACACCTTC.